Detailed here is one T cell receptor (beta chain). Preparing the TCRbeta library involved the use of unique molecular identifiers. TCRdb processed the PCR reads anew with MiXCR; each CDR3 protein has one entry. The sample has roughly 790,000 distinct CDR3 sequences; about 15% are singletons. Trimming took 5 bases from V and 6 from J; bases not matched to a gene: 7. The CDR3 consists of 16 residues. The sample comes from a study of T-cell reconstitution after alpha-beta-depleted transplantation in children. The sample in question was PBMCs, mostly from graft donor cells, obtained 360 days after TCRalphabeta/CD19-depleted stem cell transplant. This receptor was taken from a male patient between 10 and 17 years old who had a stem cell transplant for acute lymphoblastic leukemia, so the T cells may come from the graft donor. The V call is TRBV12-3 or TRBV12-4, the J call TRBJ2-1, with 13 bases aligning to TRBD2. CDR3 DNA sequence: TGTGCCAGCAGTCCGCCAACTAGCGGGAGGGCCAATGAGCAGTTCTTC. Translated, it gives CASSPPTSGRANEQFF.